The 8 T cell receptor beta chains listed next were all sequenced from one sample in a study of T cell responses to AZD1222 COVID-19 vaccine. Sequencing used immunoSEQ multiplex PCR; TCRdb keeps in-frame clones, though not all of them. Here the sample spans around 180,000 clones, approximately 87% being singletons. The sample in question was peripheral blood, obtained on day 0 of MenACWY control vaccination. The source of these receptors is an adult in good health.

This sequence joins TRBV7-9 and TRBJ1-5; no clear D. The CDR3 consists of 14 residues. Deletions cut 4 bases from V and 1 base from J, with 8 bases between. Germline V gene sequence: CDR1 SEHNR, CDR2 FQNEAQ (reference sequence). The CDR3 DNA is TGTGCCAGCAGCTCCGGAGGGAGCAATCAGCCCCAGCATTTT. Amino acid sequence: CASSSGGSNQPQHF.

The chain links TRBV4-1 to TRBJ2-7; maybe TRBD2 (6 bases). CDR1 MGHRA and CDR2 YSYEKL come from the germline V gene. The CDR3 is 16 amino acids. V shed 0 bases and J shed 3 bases, with 15 bases lying between them. This CDR3 is CASSQDRLAQDYEQYF. The CDR3 DNA reads TGCGCCAGCAGCCAAGATCGGCTAGCGCAGGACTACGAGCAGTACTTC.

The rearrangement links TRBV28 to TRBJ2-5, with D perhaps given as TRBD1 or TRBD2 (5 bases each). The germline V gene has CDR1 MDHEN and CDR2 SYDVKM. V lost 3 bases, J lost 4 bases, and 9 bases lay in between. The CDR3 consists of 13 residues. The CDR3 reads CASSFGGPETQYF. The CDR3 DNA reads TGTGCCAGCAGTTTTGGGGGTCCAGAGACCCAGTACTTC. Supplemented by reference TRBV28 and TRBJ2-5, the full variable domain reads DVKVTQSSRYLVKRTGEKVFLECVQDMDHENMFWYRQDPGLGLRLIYFSYDVKMKEKGDIPEGYSVSREKKERFSLILESASTNQTSMYLCASSFGGPETQYFGPGTRLLVL.

This chain connects TRBV7-2 to TRBJ2-3; perhaps TRBD2 as D (6 bases). V dropped 4 bases and J dropped 0 bases, with 8 bases sitting between them. Germline V lookup: CDR1 SGHTA, CDR2 FQGNSA. This CDR3 region has 14 residues. The DNA of the CDR3 is TGTGCCAGCAGCTCTGGAGGGAGCACAGATACGCAGTATTTT. This translates into CASSSGGSTDTQYF.

The chain is built from TRBV7-9 and TRBJ1-1; the D is unclear. This CDR3 spans 12 amino acids. V dropped 1 base and J dropped 6 bases, with 6 bases sitting between them. The germline V gene encodes CDR1 SEHNR and CDR2 FQNEAQ (reference sequence). The CDR3 here is CASSLVGSEAFF. As DNA, the CDR3 is TGTGCCAGCAGCTTAGTGGGATCTGAAGCTTTCTTT.

The gene calls are TRBV10-3 and TRBJ1-1, with 7 bases identical to TRBD1. This CDR3 region has 15 residues. The trim removed 0 bases at V and 0 bases at J, leaving 1 base unmatched. The germline gives CDR1 ENHRY, CDR2 SYGVKD. The CDR3 is CAISESTGVNTEAFF. In DNA, the CDR3 is TGTGCCATCAGTGAGTCTACAGGGGTGAACACTGAAGCTTTCTTT.

This clone appeared once. V usage is TRBV28 and J usage is TRBJ2-2, with D perhaps TRBD1 or TRBD2 (5 bases each). The germline V gene has CDR1 MDHEN and CDR2 SYDVKM. V shed 10 bases and J shed 3 bases, with 18 bases lying between them. The CDR3 has 15 amino acids. Here the CDR3 reads CATRYSGLDTGELFF. DNA for the CDR3: TGTGCCACCCGGTATTCGGGGCTGGACACCGGGGAGCTGTTTTTT.

V usage is TRBV6-7 and J usage is TRBJ2-7, with TRBD1 matching 7 bases. TRBV6-7 is labeled an ORF, and its function is uncertain. V shed 5 bases, J shed 6 bases, and the junction held 10 bases outside the gene matches. CDR3 length: 14 amino acids. The CDR3 DNA is TGTGCCAGCAGTCCTAGACAGGGAGTAGGCGAGCAGTACTTC. The encoded protein is CASSPRQGVGEQYF.